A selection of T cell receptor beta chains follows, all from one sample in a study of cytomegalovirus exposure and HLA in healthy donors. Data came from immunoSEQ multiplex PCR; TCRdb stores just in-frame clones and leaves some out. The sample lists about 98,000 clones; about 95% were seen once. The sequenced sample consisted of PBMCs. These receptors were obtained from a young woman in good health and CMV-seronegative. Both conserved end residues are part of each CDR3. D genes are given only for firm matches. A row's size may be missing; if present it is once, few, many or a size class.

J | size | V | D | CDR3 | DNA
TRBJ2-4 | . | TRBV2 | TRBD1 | CASSVTGTGLNIQYF | TGTGCCAGCAGTGTTACCGGGACAGGGTTAAACATTCAGTACTTC
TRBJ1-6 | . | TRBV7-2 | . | CASSGGGPIYNSPLHF | TGTGCCAGCAGCGGGGGAGGCCCCATTTATAATTCACCCCTCCACTTT
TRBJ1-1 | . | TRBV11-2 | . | CASSLDLAGANTEAFF | TGTGCCAGCAGCTTAGATCTCGCAGGGGCGAACACTGAAGCTTTCTTT
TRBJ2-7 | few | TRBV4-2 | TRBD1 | CASSPTGGRDEQYF | TGTGCCAGCAGCCCGACAGGGGGCAGAGACGAGCAGTACTTC
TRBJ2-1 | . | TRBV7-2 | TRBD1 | CASSTGDGTFNEQFF | TGTGCCAGCAGTACAGGGGATGGTACTTTCAATGAGCAGTTCTTC
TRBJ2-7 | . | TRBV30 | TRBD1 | CAWSSTTGSVYEQYF | TGTGCCTGGAGTTCCACGACAGGGAGTGTTTACGAGCAGTACTTC
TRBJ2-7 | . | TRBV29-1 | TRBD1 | CSGGQGTYEQYF | TGCAGCGGGGGACAGGGAACCTACGAGCAGTACTTC
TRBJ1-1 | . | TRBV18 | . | CASSQFPEAFF | TGTGCCAGCTCCCAGTTCCCTGAAGCTTTCTTT
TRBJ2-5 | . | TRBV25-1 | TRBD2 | CASSESSGSSETQYF | TGTGCCAGCAGTGAGTCTAGCGGGAGTTCGGAGACCCAGTACTTC
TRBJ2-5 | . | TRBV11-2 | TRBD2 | CASSLEGLAGVETQYF | TGTGCCAGCAGCTTAGAGGGACTAGCGGGAGTGGAGACCCAGTACTTC
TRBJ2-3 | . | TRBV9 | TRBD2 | CASSPSGGGTDTQYF | TGTGCCAGCAGCCCCAGCGGGGGGGGCACAGATACGCAGTATTTT
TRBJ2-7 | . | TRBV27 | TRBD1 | CASSSGQGYEQYF | TGTGCCAGCAGTTCGGGACAGGGCTACGAGCAGTACTTC
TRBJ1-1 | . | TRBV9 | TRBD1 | CASTSGQGSTEAFF | TGTGCCAGCACCTCAGGACAGGGTTCCACTGAAGCTTTCTTT
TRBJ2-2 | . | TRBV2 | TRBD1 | CASSNRGGSGELFF | TGTGCCAGCAGTAACAGGGGTGGGAGCGGGGAGCTGTTTTTT
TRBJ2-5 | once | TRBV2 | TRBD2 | CASSTDYGGGDETQYF | TGTGCCAGCAGTACTGATTACGGGGGGGGCGATGAGACCCAGTACTTC
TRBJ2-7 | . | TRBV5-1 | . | CASSLAWAGVNEQYF | TGCGCCAGCAGCTTGGCCTGGGCAGGGGTCAACGAGCAGTACTTC
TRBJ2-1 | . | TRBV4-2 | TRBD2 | CASSQDFTASGGAGEQFF | TGTGCCAGCAGCCAAGATTTTACGGCTAGCGGGGGGGCAGGTGAGCAGTTCTTC
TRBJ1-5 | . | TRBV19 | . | CASSIGAGQPQHF | TGTGCCAGTAGTATTGGGGCCGGGCAGCCCCAGCATTTT
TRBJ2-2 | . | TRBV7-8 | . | CASSRGTAGELFF | TGTGCCAGCAGCCGGGGAACTGCCGGGGAGCTGTTTTTT
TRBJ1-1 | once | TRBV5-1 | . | CASSSARTVNTEAFF | TGCGCCAGCAGCTCCGCCCGGACAGTGAACACTGAAGCTTTCTTT
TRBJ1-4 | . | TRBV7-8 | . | CASSSPNRDNEKLFF | TGTGCCAGCAGCTCGCCTAACAGGGACAATGAAAAACTGTTTTTT
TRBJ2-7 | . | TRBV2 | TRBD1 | CASGRGQGAYEQYF | TGTGCCAGCGGGAGAGGACAGGGGGCTTACGAGCAGTACTTC
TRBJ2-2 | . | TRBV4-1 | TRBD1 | CASSQDSGGAYTGELFF | TGCGCCAGCAGCCAAGATTCAGGGGGCGCCTACACCGGGGAGCTGTTTTTT
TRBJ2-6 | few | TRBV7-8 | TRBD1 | CASSPGTGYSGANVLTF | TGTGCCAGCAGCCCGGGGACAGGCTACTCTGGGGCCAACGTCCTGACTTTC
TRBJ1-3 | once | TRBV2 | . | CAIQGAGNTIYF | TGTGCCATACAGGGCGCGGGAAACACCATATATTTT
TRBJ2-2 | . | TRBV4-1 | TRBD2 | CASSFTSGDWTGELFF | TGCGCCAGCAGCTTCACTAGCGGGGATTGGACCGGGGAGCTGTTTTTT
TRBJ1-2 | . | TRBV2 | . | CASSLGGSDYGYTF | TGTGCCAGCAGCCTAGGGGGTTCCGACTATGGCTACACCTTC
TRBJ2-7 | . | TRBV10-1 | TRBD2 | CASSEIRAAGGAYEQYF | TGCGCCAGCAGTGAGATAAGGGCAGCGGGAGGGGCCTACGAGCAGTACTTC
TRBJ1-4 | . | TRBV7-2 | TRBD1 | CASSLRRNRGRRTNEKLFF | TGTGCCAGCAGCTTAAGGAGGAACAGGGGGCGTCGGACTAATGAAAAACTGTTTTTT
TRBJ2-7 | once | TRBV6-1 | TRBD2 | CASHEGTSGSYEQYF | TGTGCCAGCCACGAGGGGACTAGCGGGTCCTACGAGCAGTACTTC
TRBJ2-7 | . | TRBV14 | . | CASNPSGGLVEQYF | TGTGCCAGCAACCCATCGGGGGGCCTGGTCGAGCAGTACTTC
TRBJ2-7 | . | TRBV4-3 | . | CASSAQRGSEQYF | TGCGCCAGCAGCGCCCAACGCGGTTCCGAGCAGTACTTC
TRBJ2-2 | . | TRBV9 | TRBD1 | CASSANRGPLNTGELFF | TGTGCCAGCAGCGCAAACAGGGGGCCTTTGAACACCGGGGAGCTGTTTTTT
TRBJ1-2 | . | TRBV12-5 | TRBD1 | CASGEGTAASGYTF | TGTGCTAGTGGCGAAGGGACAGCAGCTTCGGGCTACACCTTC
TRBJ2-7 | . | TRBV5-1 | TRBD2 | CASSPGLAGVEQYF | TGCGCCAGCAGCCCGGGACTAGCGGGAGTCGAGCAGTACTTC
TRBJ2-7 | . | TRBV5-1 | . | CASSLGLPGEQYF | TGCGCCAGCAGCTTGGGGCTACCGGGCGAGCAGTACTTC
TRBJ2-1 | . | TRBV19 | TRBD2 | CATLAGDYNEQFF | TGTGCCACCTTAGCGGGGGACTACAATGAGCAGTTCTTC
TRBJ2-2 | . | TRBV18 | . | CASSPISPAYTGELFF | TGTGCCAGCTCACCGATTTCGCCAGCGTACACCGGGGAGCTGTTTTTT
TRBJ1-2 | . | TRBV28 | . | CASSQGIIGYTF | TGTGCCAGCAGTCAGGGGATAATTGGCTACACCTTC
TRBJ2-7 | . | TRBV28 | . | CASTQSGPYEQYF | TGTGCCAGCACCCAAAGCGGCCCCTACGAGCAGTACTTC
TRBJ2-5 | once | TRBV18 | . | CASSPVESSAGTQYF | TGTGCCAGCTCACCCGTAGAATCTAGCGCGGGGACCCAGTACTTC
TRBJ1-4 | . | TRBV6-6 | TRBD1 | CASSSRDQGGEKLFF | TGTGCCAGCAGTTCCCGGGACCAGGGGGGCGAAAAACTGTTTTTT
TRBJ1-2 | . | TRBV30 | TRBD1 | CAWSAPTGGLF | TGTGCCTGGAGTGCCCCGACAGGGGGCCTCTTC
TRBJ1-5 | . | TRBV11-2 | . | CASSLVPNPNQPQHF | TGTGCCAGCAGCTTAGTCCCTAACCCCAATCAGCCCCAGCATTTT
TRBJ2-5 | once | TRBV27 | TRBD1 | CASSPLPKDRSEETQYF | TGTGCCAGCAGTCCCCTCCCCAAGGACAGGTCCGAAGAGACCCAGTACTTC
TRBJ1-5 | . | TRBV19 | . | CASSTWGHSNQPQHF | TGTGCCAGTAGTACCTGGGGACATAGCAATCAGCCCCAGCATTTT